Below, 29 T cell receptor beta chains from the same sample are listed, as sequenced in a study of response to subunit inactivated influenza vaccine. TCRdb fed the RT-PCR reads into MiXCR, producing one record per CDR3 protein. Among roughly 700,000 distinct CDR3 sequences listed, 11% to 15% were seen once. This material consisted of PBMCs from blood, taken 14 to 15 days before vaccination. These receptor sequences come from a man over 45 who received an inactivated influenza vaccine.

In this sample, this clonotype turned up a few times. The V and J genes are TRBV27 and TRBJ1-2, with no clear D. CDR1 is MNHEY, CDR2 SMNVEV, per germline (reference sequence). V was pared by 5 bases and J by 8 bases, with 15 bases between. This CDR3 is 13 amino acids long. The CDR3 DNA reads TGTGCCAGCAGTGTCTCGGGTGGCAGAGGCTACACCTTC. Amino acids: CASSVSGGRGYTF.

Here the CDR3 DNA reads TGTGCCAGCAGCCAATACGCCGGGACTAGCGGAGAGACCCAGTACTTC. It is translated as CASSQYAGTSGETQYF. The chain combines TRBV3-1 with TRBJ2-5; TRBD2 matches 11 bases. V gave up 2 bases and J gave up 4 bases; unmatched junction bases: 6. CDR3 length equals 16 residues. Germline lookup yields CDR1 LGHDT and CDR2 YNNKEL (reference sequence).

The sample holds a few counts of this clonotype. The J gene is TRBJ2-2, the V gene TRBV28; D unresolved. The CDR3 has 15 amino acids. Germline lookup yields CDR1 MDHEN and CDR2 SYDVKM. Trimming cost V 4 bases and J 6 bases, with 15 bases left between them. CDR3 loop: CASSSPSSTAGELFF. DNA of the CDR3: TGTGCCAGCAGTTCCCCCTCTTCAACCGCCGGGGAGCTGTTTTTT.

The sample holds a few counts of this clonotype. The genes are TRBV5-1 and TRBJ2-3; tentatively, D is TRBD1 or TRBD2 (5 bases each). The CDR3 has 15 residues. Germline CDR1 is SGHRS and CDR2 is YFSETQ. With 0 bases removed from V and 2 bases from J, the gap between germline ends came to 10 bases. The CDR3 region has the DNA TGCGCCAGCAGCTTGGTCGGGGCCCTCACAGATACGCAGTATTTT. It specifies CASSLVGALTDTQYF. The full variable domain, in which reference TRBV5-1 and TRBJ2-3 provide the parts outside the CDR3, is KAGVTQTPRYLIKTRGQQVTLSCSPISGHRSVSWYQQTPGQGLQFLFEYFSETQRNKGNFPGRFSGRQFSNSRSEMNVSTLELGDSALYLCASSLVGALTDTQYFGPGTRLTVL.

V is TRBV28 and J is TRBJ1-5; D gene uncertain. The CDR3 length is 15 residues. V lost 6 bases and J 3 bases, leaving 15 bases between the germline ends. The germline V gene has CDR1 MDHEN and CDR2 SYDVKM. The CDR3 DNA follows: TGTGCCAGCAGAGCCGCGGGCCTAAACAATCAGCCCCAGCATTTT. This codes for CASRAAGLNNQPQHF.

This clonotype has a handful of counts. V usage is TRBV20-1 and J usage is TRBJ2-7; D call uncertain. The length of the CDR3 is 11 residues. V lost 6 bases and J 2 bases, leaving 8 bases between the germline ends. CDR1 is DFQATT, CDR2 SNEGSKA, per germline (reference sequence). Written as DNA, the CDR3 is TGCAGTGCCTCCGTCCCCTACGAGCAGTACTTC. Its translation is CSASVPYEQYF.

The rearrangement uses TRBV6-2 or TRBV6-3 and TRBJ2-1, with D perhaps matching TRBD2 (5 bases). Germline values: CDR1 MNHEY, CDR2 SVGEGT. The CDR3 contains 13 residues. V lost 5 bases, J lost 12 bases, and 17 bases lay in between. For the CDR3, the DNA is TGTGCCAGCAGTCTAGCCCTGGCGATGGGGCAGTTCTTC. This translates into CASSLALAMGQFF.

This clonotype appeared a few times. This chain links TRBV7-9 with TRBJ2-7; D not certain. V was shortened by 4 bases and J by 9 bases, with 16 bases between the two germline ends. This CDR3 is built from 13 residues. From germline, CDR1 is SEHNR and CDR2 FQNEAQ (reference sequence). The CDR3 protein is CASSSGSALGQYF. DNA for the CDR3: TGTGCCAGCAGCTCCGGGTCGGCTTTAGGGCAGTACTTC.

This clonotype has just a few counts. V and J are TRBV7-9 and TRBJ1-2, with no clear D. The germline V and J ends were trimmed by 0 bases and 0 bases, with 14 bases remaining between them. The length of the CDR3 is 17 residues. Germline V gives CDR1 SEHNR, CDR2 FQNEAQ (reference sequence). CDR3 loop: CASSLARSLTANYGYTF. The CDR3 DNA is TGTGCCAGCAGCTTAGCACGAAGTTTAACAGCTAACTATGGCTACACCTTC.

Worth noting for this clonotype: One end of the junction fails to match germline, which may point to a read error. The chain is built from TRBV29-1 and TRBJ1-2, with 9 bases lining up with TRBD1. This CDR3 spans 13 amino acids. Looked up from germline, CDR1 is SQVTM and CDR2 is ANQGSEA. The CDR3 loop reads CNVRDRDNYGYTF. In DNA form, the CDR3 reads TGCAACGTTCGGGACAGGGATAACTATGGCTACACCTTC.

This clonotype showed up many times. The rearrangement uses TRBV12-3 or TRBV12-4 and TRBJ2-1, with 9 nucleotides matching TRBD2. V lost 3 bases, J lost 2 bases, and 5 bases stayed unmatched. This CDR3 region has 16 residues. CDR3 region: CASSFTAGGPYNEQFF. The CDR3 DNA reads TGTGCCAGCAGTTTTACGGCGGGAGGGCCCTACAATGAGCAGTTCTTC.

This clonotype was observed at least ten times. The chain employs TRBV3-1 and TRBJ1-1; 9 nucleotides align to TRBD1. The V gene's germline CDR1 is LGHDT and CDR2 YNNKEL (reference sequence). Germline trimming cut 4 bases from V and 2 bases from J; bases unmatched to any gene: 8. This CDR3 is 16 amino acids long. The CDR3 DNA reads as TGTGCCAGCAGCCCCACCGGACAGGGGATAAACACTGAAGCTTTCTTT. Translation: CASSPTGQGINTEAFF.

This chain joins TRBV19 and TRBJ2-1; the D gene is possibly TRBD2 (6 bases). V lost 3 bases to trimming and J lost 0 bases, with 15 bases between them. The CDR3 runs to 17 residues. The V gene's germline CDR1 is LNHDA and CDR2 SQIVND (reference sequence). The CDR3 DNA is TGTGCCAGTAGTATGTTACGAGGGAGGTCCTCCTACAATGAGCAGTTCTTC. This encodes CASSMLRGRSSYNEQFF.

There are a few counts of this clonotype. The J gene is TRBJ1-2, the V gene TRBV11-2, with D perhaps TRBD1 (6 bases). V shed 4 bases and J shed 4 bases, with 19 bases lying between them. The V gene's germline CDR1 is SGHAT and CDR2 FQNNGV. CDR3 length: 16 residues. CDR3: CASSSVQGALGYGYTF. As DNA, the CDR3 is TGTGCCAGCAGCTCGGTACAGGGTGCTCTGGGCTATGGCTACACCTTC. Filled out from reference TRBV11-2 and TRBJ1-2, the complete variable domain reads EAGVAQSPRYKIIEKRQSVAFWCNPISGHATLYWYQQILGQGPKLLIQFQNNGVVDDSQLPKDRFSAERLKGVDSTLKIQPAKLEDSAVYLCASSSVQGALGYGYTFGSGTRLTVV.

This chain uses TRBV5-1 with TRBJ1-4; 7 bases map to TRBD1. Germline V gene sequence: CDR1 SGHRS, CDR2 YFSETQ. This CDR3 region has 14 residues. V shed 4 bases, J shed 8 bases, and the junction held 8 bases outside the gene matches. The CDR3: CASSGDRVAEKLFF. The DNA for the CDR3 is TGCGCCAGCAGCGGAGACAGGGTAGCCGAAAAACTGTTTTTT.

This clonotype was observed a few times. The chain carries TRBV11-3 and TRBJ2-5; D is unresolved. Germline V gives CDR1 SGHNT, CDR2 YENEEA. The CDR3 loop spans 14 amino acids. With 3 bases removed from V and 9 bases from J, the gap between germline ends came to 17 bases. DNA of the CDR3: TGTGCCAGCAGCTTCCAGTCAGTCACATTGGCCCAGTACTTC. Translating gives CASSFQSVTLAQYF.

The CDR3 loop reads CASSLVRVEQYF. CDR3 sequence (DNA): TGTGCCAGCAGCTTAGTGAGGGTCGAGCAGTACTTC. The genes are TRBV11-2 and TRBJ2-7; D is possibly TRBD2 (5 bases). This CDR3 region has 12 residues. The germline gives CDR1 SGHAT, CDR2 FQNNGV. V was trimmed by 1 base and J by 6 bases, leaving 7 bases between them.

This clonotype was observed a handful of times. This sequence joins TRBV6-1 and TRBJ1-6; 7 nucleotides line up with TRBD1. V shed 7 bases, J shed 10 bases, and the junction held 10 bases outside the gene matches. The CDR3 covers 14 residues. CDR1 and CDR2 (germline): MNHNS, SASEGT. CDR3 protein: CASTKQGPRSPLHF. CDR3 bases: TGTGCCAGCACCAAACAGGGGCCTCGATCACCCCTCCACTTT.

This clonotype was seen only a few times. The V gene is TRBV4-3, the J gene TRBJ2-1, with D unresolved. Germline V gives CDR1 LGHNA, CDR2 YSLEER. The V end lost 1 base, the J end lost 3 bases, and 7 bases lay between the germline ends. This CDR3 has 14 residues. The CDR3 nucleotides are TGCGCCAGCAGCCAAGCGGTCCTCTACAATGAGCAGTTCTTC. Translated, it gives CASSQAVLYNEQFF.

A few counts support this clonotype. J is TRBJ2-1 and V is TRBV4-1, with D possibly matching TRBD2 (6 bases). In germline, CDR1 is MGHRA, CDR2 YSYEKL. V was clipped by 4 bases and J by 0 bases, with 16 bases between them. CDR3 length: 17 residues. DNA of the CDR3: TGCGCCAGCAGCCCAGGGACTCTCCAGAGCTCCTACAATGAGCAGTTCTTC. Protein sequence: CASSPGTLQSSYNEQFF.

Many counts were recorded for this clonotype. The chain combines TRBV2 with TRBJ1-6; maybe TRBD1 (5 bases). The length of the CDR3 is 13 residues. Trimming removed 5 bases at V and 7 bases at J, with 9 bases between. The germline V gene encodes CDR1 SNHLY and CDR2 FYNNEI. CDR3 amino acids: CASSRDRNSPLHF. The CDR3 DNA sequence: TGTGCCAGCAGTCGGGACCGAAATTCACCCCTCCACTTT.

The V call is TRBV15, the J call TRBJ1-5; D call uncertain. The CDR3 runs 12 residues. V lost 3 bases and J lost 9, with 9 bases in between. Germline lookup yields CDR1 LNHNV and CDR2 YYDKDF (reference sequence). Written as DNA, the CDR3 is TGTGCCACCAGCAGCCCCCCATTGCCCCAGCATTTT. Its protein product is CATSSPPLPQHF. Using reference TRBV15 and TRBJ1-5 for the parts outside the CDR3, the full variable domain is DAMVIQNPRYQVTQFGKPVTLSCSQTLNHNVMYWYQQKSSQAPKLLFHYYDKDFNNEADTPDNFQSRRPNTSFCFLDIRSPGLGDTAMYLCATSSPPLPQHFGDGTRLSIL.

This clonotype showed up just a few times. The rearrangement uses TRBV5-1 and TRBJ2-2; perhaps TRBD2 as D (5 bases). Germline V gene data show CDR1 as SGHRS and CDR2 as YFSETQ. The CDR3 has 16 residues. V lost 0 bases and J 2 bases, leaving 11 bases between the germline ends. The chain's CDR3 is CASSLGGSLNTGELFF. Written as DNA, the CDR3 is TGCGCCAGCAGCTTGGGAGGGAGCCTAAACACCGGGGAGCTGTTTTTT. The full variable domain, completed using reference TRBV5-1 and TRBJ2-2, is KAGVTQTPRYLIKTRGQQVTLSCSPISGHRSVSWYQQTPGQGLQFLFEYFSETQRNKGNFPGRFSGRQFSNSRSEMNVSTLELGDSALYLCASSLGGSLNTGELFFGEGSRLTVL.

The rearrangement uses TRBV6-5 and TRBJ2-7; possible D gene TRBD2, 5 bases. CDR1 MNHEY and CDR2 SVGAGI come from the germline V gene. V lost 2 bases, J lost 2 bases, and 13 bases lay in between. CDR3 length: 15 residues. The CDR3 DNA reads TGTGCCAGCAGTTACAGTCGGGAACCCCCCTACGAGCAGTACTTC. Protein product: CASSYSREPPYEQYF.

In its sample, this clonotype was seen many times. At one of its ends the junction is not consistent with the germline gene, which may arise from a read error. This chain uses TRBV12-3 or TRBV12-4 with TRBJ1-1, with 9 positions matching TRBD1. This CDR3 contains 13 residues. CDR3 DNA: TGCGCCAGCAGTCGGACAGGGGTGACTGAAGCTTTCTTT. Protein sequence: CASSRTGVTEAFF.

This clonotype showed up many times. The V and J genes are TRBV5-1 and TRBJ2-7; D not certain. The germline gives CDR1 SGHRS, CDR2 YFSETQ. This CDR3 has 11 amino acids. The V and J ends lost 6 bases and 4 bases respectively, with 8 bases between them. The CDR3, as DNA: TGCGCCAGCAAAGGAGAATACGAGCAGTACTTC. Encoded protein: CASKGEYEQYF.

In its sample, this clonotype was seen a few times. The J gene is TRBJ2-5, the V gene TRBV2, with D possibly matching TRBD1 (6 bases). The CDR3 consists of 14 residues. The germline CDR1 and CDR2 sequences are SNHLY and FYNNEI. The V end lost 6 bases, the J end lost 5 bases, and 16 bases lay between the germline ends. The CDR3 protein is CASRGTYDLETQYF. CDR3 nucleotide sequence: TGTGCCAGCAGAGGGACATACGATCTCGAGACCCAGTACTTC.

This rearrangement joins TRBV20-1 to TRBJ1-3; no clear D gene. V was trimmed by 4 bases and J by 0 bases, leaving 10 bases between them. The V gene's germline CDR1 is DFQATT and CDR2 SNEGSKA (reference sequence). There are 14 residues in the CDR3. The CDR3 here is CSATRGSSGNTIYF. CDR3 nucleotide sequence: TGCAGTGCTACCCGAGGCTCCTCTGGAAACACCATATATTTT.

This clonotype was counted at least ten times. V and J are TRBV10-1 and TRBJ2-2; tentative D call: TRBD1 (6 bases). V lost 6 bases, J lost 1 base, and 12 bases lay in between. This CDR3 contains 15 residues. Germline CDR1 reads WNHNN; CDR2 reads SYGVQD (reference sequence). The CDR3 coding sequence is TGCGCCAGCAGACCACAGACAGGGAACACCGGGGAGCTGTTTTTT. Residues: CASRPQTGNTGELFF.